This T cell receptor beta chain originates from a study of blood T cells in healthy people across ages. In the case of this clonotype: Its ends do not fully match the called genes, so a read error is possible.

Germline lookup yields CDR1 DFQATT and CDR2 SNEGSKA (reference sequence). The CDR3 has 14 amino acids. PCR was performed a second time for roughly 7 to 12 cycles using a sample-barcoded 5' primer and a J-beta primer mix. MiXCR, run by TCRdb on the 5' RACE reads, gives a single entry per CDR3 protein. This sample yields more than 1,400,000 distinct CDR3 sequences, of which roughly 45% are seen a single time; 7.9% belongs to the top ten. The chain couples TRBV20-1 to TRBJ2-7; TRBD1 is a possible D gene (6 bases). The TCR sequence derives from a woman between 18 and 30 years old in good health. The sequenced material came from blood. CDR3 loop: CSARAGAPPYGQYF. The CDR3 DNA follows: TGCAGTGCTAGGGCAGGGGCCCCTCCCTACGGGCAGTACTTC.